This is a list of T cell receptor beta chains from one sample in a study of technical replicates of blood from a handful of donors. This table comes from immunoSEQ multiplex PCR, and its TCRdb copy is limited to in-frame clones, with some not included. Among about 93,000 clones listed, about 95% were seen once. The source material was T cells isolated from PBMCs. Receptors originate from a human donor in good health. Both conserved end residues are part of each CDR3. A D gene is named only where the DNA matches it firmly. Clone size is shown for a subset of rows, as once, few, many or a class of expanded clone.

j_call: TRBJ2-7; d_call: NA; clone_size: NA; v_call: TRBV29-1; cdr3_length: 15; cdr3_nt: TGCAGCGTCACGAACCCAGGTAAACACTCCTACGGGCAGTACTTC; cdr3_aa: CSVTNPGKHSYGQYF
j_call: TRBJ2-7; d_call: NA; clone_size: NA; v_call: TRBV5-8; cdr3_length: 13; cdr3_nt: TGTGCCAGCAGCCCTTTTCAGGGGTCCGAGCAGTACTTC; cdr3_aa: CASSPFQGSEQYF
j_call: TRBJ2-3; d_call: NA; clone_size: NA; v_call: TRBV4-2; cdr3_length: 15; cdr3_nt: TGTGCCAGCAGCCAAGCCGGGACTAGCACAGATACGCAGTATTTT; cdr3_aa: CASSQAGTSTDTQYF
j_call: TRBJ1-5; d_call: NA; clone_size: NA; v_call: TRBV30; cdr3_length: 15; cdr3_nt: TGTGCCTGGAGTCCAACGGACAGCTTAAATCAGCCCCAGCATTTT; cdr3_aa: CAWSPTDSLNQPQHF
j_call: TRBJ2-3; d_call: TRBD2; clone_size: NA; v_call: TRBV28; cdr3_length: 18; cdr3_nt: TGTGCCAGCAGTTTAGTGGGACTAGCGGGAAGTTCCACAGATACGCAGTATTTT; cdr3_aa: CASSLVGLAGSSTDTQYF
j_call: TRBJ2-3; d_call: NA; clone_size: NA; v_call: TRBV6-4; cdr3_length: 13; cdr3_nt: TGTGCCAGCAGGGTAACAGGCACAGATACGCAGTATTTT; cdr3_aa: CASRVTGTDTQYF
j_call: TRBJ2-2; d_call: TRBD1; clone_size: NA; v_call: TRBV29-1; cdr3_length: 14; cdr3_nt: TGCAGCGTTGGGGGGACAGGGCACACCGGGGAGCTGTTTTTT; cdr3_aa: CSVGGTGHTGELFF
j_call: TRBJ2-5; d_call: TRBD1; clone_size: NA; v_call: TRBV2; cdr3_length: 15; cdr3_nt: TGTGCCAGCAGTCTCGGGACAGGGGACTTGGAGACCCAGTACTTC; cdr3_aa: CASSLGTGDLETQYF
j_call: TRBJ1-1; d_call: NA; clone_size: NA; v_call: TRBV10-2; cdr3_length: 12; cdr3_nt: TGCGCCAGCAGTGAGGCCACAGGAGAAGCTTTCTTT; cdr3_aa: CASSEATGEAFF
j_call: TRBJ1-1; d_call: NA; clone_size: NA; v_call: TRBV9; cdr3_length: 14; cdr3_nt: TGTGCCAGCAGCGCCGTGACAGCGAACACTGAAGCTTTCTTT; cdr3_aa: CASSAVTANTEAFF
j_call: TRBJ1-5; d_call: TRBD1; clone_size: NA; v_call: TRBV6-1; cdr3_length: 15; cdr3_nt: TGTGCCAGCAGTGAGATAGACAGGGGCAATCAGCCCCAGCATTTT; cdr3_aa: CASSEIDRGNQPQHF
j_call: TRBJ1-4; d_call: TRBD1; clone_size: NA; v_call: TRBV6-6; cdr3_length: 15; cdr3_nt: TGTGCCAGCAGTGACGGGACAGGGGGTAATGAAAAACTGTTTTTT; cdr3_aa: CASSDGTGGNEKLFF
j_call: TRBJ1-2; d_call: NA; clone_size: NA; v_call: TRBV10-1; cdr3_length: 14; cdr3_nt: TGCGCCAGCAGTGACGCGGGCCAGGCCTATGGCTACACCTTC; cdr3_aa: CASSDAGQAYGYTF
j_call: TRBJ1-6; d_call: TRBD1; clone_size: NA; v_call: TRBV2; cdr3_length: 14; cdr3_nt: TGTGCCAGCAGGGGGGACAGCAGTAATTCACCCCTCCACTTT; cdr3_aa: CASRGDSSNSPLHF
j_call: TRBJ2-5; d_call: TRBD2; clone_size: NA; v_call: TRBV5-8; cdr3_length: 16; cdr3_nt: TGTGCCAGCAGCCCCCTCCTGAGCGGGGGTAGGGAGACCCAGTACTTC; cdr3_aa: CASSPLLSGGRETQYF
j_call: TRBJ2-4; d_call: NA; clone_size: NA; v_call: TRBV19; cdr3_length: 16; cdr3_nt: TGTGCCAGTAGTATGAACCCTCCAGGTGCCAAAAACATTCAGTACTTC; cdr3_aa: CASSMNPPGAKNIQYF
j_call: TRBJ2-7; d_call: TRBD1; clone_size: NA; v_call: TRBV30; cdr3_length: 12; cdr3_nt: TGTGCCTGCAGGACAGGTCCATACGAGCAGTACTTC; cdr3_aa: CACRTGPYEQYF
j_call: TRBJ2-1; d_call: NA; clone_size: NA; v_call: TRBV6-1; cdr3_length: 15; cdr3_nt: TGTGCCAGCAGTGCTTTCACAGGGAACTACAATGAGCAGTTCTTC; cdr3_aa: CASSAFTGNYNEQFF
j_call: TRBJ2-3; d_call: NA; clone_size: NA; v_call: TRBV5-4; cdr3_length: 15; cdr3_nt: TGTGCCAGCAGGTGGGGGGGCTTCAGCACAGATACGCAGTATTTT; cdr3_aa: CASRWGGFSTDTQYF
j_call: TRBJ1-3; d_call: NA; clone_size: NA; v_call: TRBV7-8; cdr3_length: 15; cdr3_nt: TGTGCCAGCAGCTTAGGTCGGACACCCGGAAACACCATATATTTT; cdr3_aa: CASSLGRTPGNTIYF
j_call: TRBJ2-7; d_call: NA; clone_size: NA; v_call: TRBV6-5; cdr3_length: 11; cdr3_nt: TGTGCCAGCAGCACATCATACGAGCAGTACTTC; cdr3_aa: CASSTSYEQYF
j_call: TRBJ2-6; d_call: NA; clone_size: NA; v_call: TRBV27; cdr3_length: 17; cdr3_nt: TGTGCCAGCAGTTTGTGGGAGGGGGGCTCTGGGGCCAACGTCCTGACTTTC; cdr3_aa: CASSLWEGGSGANVLTF
j_call: TRBJ1-1; d_call: NA; clone_size: NA; v_call: TRBV19; cdr3_length: 15; cdr3_nt: TGTGCCAGTAGCTCAATGAGGCAGGGTTGGACTGAAGCTTTCTTT; cdr3_aa: CASSSMRQGWTEAFF
j_call: TRBJ2-1; d_call: TRBD2; clone_size: NA; v_call: TRBV4-1; cdr3_length: 18; cdr3_nt: TGCGCCAGCAGCCTAATCACTAGGACTAGCGGGGCCTACAATGAGCAGTTCTTC; cdr3_aa: CASSLITRTSGAYNEQFF
j_call: TRBJ1-2; d_call: NA; clone_size: NA; v_call: TRBV5-5; cdr3_length: 17; cdr3_nt: TGTGCCAGCAGCTTGCATCCGCAGGGGTCCGCGAACTATGGCTACACCTTC; cdr3_aa: CASSLHPQGSANYGYTF
j_call: TRBJ1-1; d_call: NA; clone_size: NA; v_call: TRBV30; cdr3_length: 11; cdr3_nt: TGTGCCGGGCAAATGAACACTGAAGCTTTCTTT; cdr3_aa: CAGQMNTEAFF
j_call: TRBJ2-1; d_call: TRBD2; clone_size: NA; v_call: TRBV5-1; cdr3_length: 20; cdr3_nt: TGCGCCAGCAGGGGAACTCAAACTAGCGGGAGGGCGGTTGCCTACAATGAGCAGTTCTTC; cdr3_aa: CASRGTQTSGRAVAYNEQFF
j_call: TRBJ1-2; d_call: NA; clone_size: NA; v_call: TRBV11-2; cdr3_length: 14; cdr3_nt: TGTGCCAGCAGCTTAATGCGTTTTGGCTATGGCTACACCTTC; cdr3_aa: CASSLMRFGYGYTF
j_call: TRBJ1-1; d_call: NA; clone_size: NA; v_call: TRBV10-1; cdr3_length: 16; cdr3_nt: TGCGCCAGCAGTGAGAAAAGGTCCCGGGGGAACACTGAAGCTTTCTTT; cdr3_aa: CASSEKRSRGNTEAFF
j_call: TRBJ2-5; d_call: NA; clone_size: NA; v_call: TRBV29-1; cdr3_length: 14; cdr3_nt: TGCAGCGTTGAAGGACAGGACGGTGGGGAGACCCAGTACTTC; cdr3_aa: CSVEGQDGGETQYF
j_call: TRBJ1-5; d_call: NA; clone_size: NA; v_call: TRBV7-9; cdr3_length: 14; cdr3_nt: TGTGCCAGCAGCTTAGGAGGGCGAATTCAGCCCCAGCATTTT; cdr3_aa: CASSLGGRIQPQHF
j_call: TRBJ2-1; d_call: TRBD1; clone_size: NA; v_call: TRBV6-5; cdr3_length: 14; cdr3_nt: TGTGCCAGCGGCAGGGGGTTAAACTACAATGAGCAGTTCTTC; cdr3_aa: CASGRGLNYNEQFF
j_call: TRBJ1-1; d_call: TRBD1; clone_size: NA; v_call: TRBV5-1; cdr3_length: 15; cdr3_nt: TGCGCCAGCAGCTTGGGACAGGGCGCGAACACTGAAGCTTTCTTT; cdr3_aa: CASSLGQGANTEAFF
j_call: TRBJ1-1; d_call: NA; clone_size: few; v_call: TRBV7-9; cdr3_length: 15; cdr3_nt: TGTGCCAGCAGCTTAGGGGGCAGATTTAACACTGAAGCTTTCTTT; cdr3_aa: CASSLGGRFNTEAFF
j_call: TRBJ1-5; d_call: NA; clone_size: NA; v_call: TRBV18; cdr3_length: 15; cdr3_nt: TGTGCCAGCTCACCATCAGGGGCTGGCAATCAGCCCCAGCATTTT; cdr3_aa: CASSPSGAGNQPQHF
j_call: TRBJ1-4; d_call: NA; clone_size: NA; v_call: TRBV7-9; cdr3_length: 15; cdr3_nt: TGTGCCAGCAGCCCCCGTCAGGGCTTGGGGGAAAAACTGTTTTTT; cdr3_aa: CASSPRQGLGEKLFF
j_call: TRBJ1-1; d_call: NA; clone_size: few; v_call: TRBV29-1; cdr3_length: 12; cdr3_nt: TGCAGCGGGAATCAGGGGTCCACTGAAGCTTTCTTT; cdr3_aa: CSGNQGSTEAFF
j_call: TRBJ1-3; d_call: NA; clone_size: NA; v_call: TRBV28; cdr3_length: 15; cdr3_nt: TGTGCCAGCAGCCCAGGGCTCGGGGGGCCAAACACCATATATTTT; cdr3_aa: CASSPGLGGPNTIYF
j_call: TRBJ2-5; d_call: NA; clone_size: NA; v_call: TRBV4-1; cdr3_length: 15; cdr3_nt: TGCGCCAGCAGCCGTGTTCCGAGGGACCAAGAGACCCAGTACTTC; cdr3_aa: CASSRVPRDQETQYF
j_call: TRBJ1-1; d_call: NA; clone_size: NA; v_call: TRBV2; cdr3_length: 13; cdr3_nt: TGTGCCAGCAGGGTACAGGAAGACACTGAAGCTTTCTTT; cdr3_aa: CASRVQEDTEAFF
j_call: TRBJ2-4; d_call: NA; clone_size: NA; v_call: TRBV5-8; cdr3_length: 14; cdr3_nt: TGTGCCAGCAGCCCAACGGTGAGGGTCCACATTCAGTACTTC; cdr3_aa: CASSPTVRVHIQYF
j_call: TRBJ1-1; d_call: NA; clone_size: few; v_call: TRBV7-9; cdr3_length: 14; cdr3_nt: TGTGCCAGCAGCTTAGATTCAAACAGGGCTGAAGCTTTCTTT; cdr3_aa: CASSLDSNRAEAFF
j_call: TRBJ2-1; d_call: TRBD2; clone_size: once; v_call: TRBV6-5; cdr3_length: 15; cdr3_nt: TGTGCCAGCAGTCCGAGCGGGAGTGGCTCTGCTGAGCAGTTCTTC; cdr3_aa: CASSPSGSGSAEQFF
j_call: TRBJ1-3; d_call: NA; clone_size: NA; v_call: TRBV18; cdr3_length: 13; cdr3_nt: TGTGCCAGCCGCCAGTTCTCTGGAAACACCATATATTTT; cdr3_aa: CASRQFSGNTIYF
j_call: TRBJ1-5; d_call: NA; clone_size: NA; v_call: TRBV9; cdr3_length: 13; cdr3_nt: TGTGCCAGCAGCGTAGGACAGTATCAGCCCCAGCATTTT; cdr3_aa: CASSVGQYQPQHF
j_call: TRBJ1-6; d_call: TRBD1; clone_size: NA; v_call: TRBV5-1; cdr3_length: 16; cdr3_nt: TGCGCCAGCAGCTTGACGCCAGGGGGGACTAATTCACCCCTCCACTTT; cdr3_aa: CASSLTPGGTNSPLHF
j_call: TRBJ2-2; d_call: NA; clone_size: NA; v_call: TRBV5-1; cdr3_length: 16; cdr3_nt: TGCGCCAGCAGCTTGATGGGACTCTCAAACACCGGGGAGCTGTTTTTT; cdr3_aa: CASSLMGLSNTGELFF